One and the same sample provided the 28 T cell receptor beta chains below, sequenced in a study of T cells after yellow fever vaccination. One entry per CDR3 protein results from TCRdb running MiXCR on the 5' RACE reads. The sample includes a few hundred thousand distinct CDR3 sequences, roughly 4.8% of them seen just once. Specimen: CD4+ T cells sorted from PBMCs, collected on the day of the yellow fever booster vaccination. The receptors here all came from a man aged 18 to 30 who received the YFV17D yellow fever vaccine.

The table lists this clonotype with many counts. The chain recombines TRBV12-3 or TRBV12-4 with TRBJ1-5; D is uncertain. This CDR3 comprises 13 residues. V lost 3 bases to trimming and J lost 5 bases, with 8 bases between them. The DNA for the CDR3 is TGTGCCAGCAGTTTTGTTCAGGATCAGCCCCAGCATTTT. This codes for CASSFVQDQPQHF.

This clonotype has more than one count but fewer than ten. V and J are TRBV19 and TRBJ2-5; TRBD1 matches 7 bases. The germline gives CDR1 LNHDA, CDR2 SQIVND (reference sequence). J gave up 3 bases and V 4 bases, and 11 bases lay outside the gene matches. The CDR3 has 16 amino acids. CDR3 loop: CASSTDPQGTEETQYF. As DNA, the CDR3 is TGTGCCAGTAGTACCGATCCACAGGGGACCGAAGAGACCCAGTACTTC.

The sample holds many counts of this clonotype. The rearrangement links TRBV7-2 to TRBJ2-5, with unresolved D. V shed 1 base and J shed 1 base, with 13 bases lying between them. The CDR3 has 16 residues. Germline lookup yields CDR1 SGHTA and CDR2 FQGNSA. The CDR3 DNA is TGTGCCAGCAGCTTAGAGGGCTACCATCGCCAAGAGACCCAGTACTTC. It specifies CASSLEGYHRQETQYF.

Concerning this clonotype itself: This is likely a read error, given that the CDR3 carries no conserved phenylalanine or tryptophan at its end. No DNA is shown, since the ends of the CDR3 on it are uncertain; the CDR3 is the one TCRdb lists. The V call is TRBV7-9, the J call TRBJ1-1; the table names TRBD1, a call not compared with the DNA. The CDR3 spans 13 amino acids, including both terminal residues. Germline values: CDR1 SEHNR, CDR2 FQNEAQ (reference sequence). CDR3 residues: CASSLDASGGDLL.

This clonotype was detected a few times. The chain employs TRBV12-3 or TRBV12-4 and TRBJ1-6; D unresolved. This CDR3 spans 14 amino acids. V lost 3 bases and J lost 9, with 12 bases in between. CDR3 loop: CASSFRQPGSPLHF. The CDR3 DNA reads TGTGCCAGCAGTTTTCGGCAGCCAGGTTCACCCCTCCACTTT.

The genes are TRBV27 and TRBJ1-2; D unclear. The CDR3 is 14 residues long. The V end lost 5 bases, the J end lost 2 bases, and 12 bases lay between the germline ends. Germline V gene lookup returns CDR1 MNHEY and CDR2 SMNVEV (reference sequence). CDR3 sequence reads: CASSPSPGNYGYTF. CDR3 DNA: TGTGCCAGCAGTCCCTCACCGGGGAACTATGGCTACACCTTC.

The table lists this clonotype with a few counts. The rearrangement joins TRBV15 to TRBJ2-4; D might be TRBD1 (5 bases). The CDR3 loop spans 16 amino acids. The V end was cut by 3 bases, the J end by 2 bases, with 14 bases between. Germline V gives CDR1 LNHNV, CDR2 YYDKDF (reference sequence). CDR3 in DNA: TGTGCCACCAGCAGTCCCGACAGCGTGCCCAAAAACATTCAGTACTTC. This gives the protein CATSSPDSVPKNIQYF.

V and J are TRBV24-1 and TRBJ1-1; a possible D gene is TRBD1 (5 bases). The germline gives CDR1 KGHDR, CDR2 SFDVKD. The CDR3 consists of 12 residues. V gave up 9 bases and J gave up 3 bases, with 10 bases separating them. The CDR3 nucleotides read TGTGCCACCCGGGGGTCTCACACTGAAGCTTTCTTT. Translating gives CATRGSHTEAFF.

The sample holds many counts of this clonotype. This sequence joins TRBV5-1 and TRBJ2-3; TRBD1 is a possible D gene (6 bases). V gave up 3 bases and J gave up 3 bases, with 11 bases separating them. The CDR3 is 14 residues long. Germline CDR1 is SGHRS and CDR2 is YFSETQ. In nucleotides, the CDR3 is TGCGCCAGCAGCTCTGGGGGCAAGACAGATACGCAGTATTTT. Translating it yields CASSSGGKTDTQYF.

The rearrangement uses TRBV3-1 and TRBJ2-1; TRBD2 matches 10 bases. This CDR3 comprises 15 residues. Germline CDR1 and CDR2: LGHDT and YNNKEL (reference sequence). J lost 6 bases, V lost 1 base, and 3 bases had no gene match. The CDR3 bases are TGTGCCAGCAGCCAAGTGCTAGCGGGGGTCAATGAGCAGTTCTTC. It encodes CASSQVLAGVNEQFF.

For the CDR3, the DNA is TGTGCCAGTAGTATACTCCGAGCCAAAAACATTCAGTACTTC. It encodes CASSILRAKNIQYF. The V call is TRBV19, the J call TRBJ2-4; no definite D call. Germline V gene data show CDR1 as LNHDA and CDR2 as SQIVND (reference sequence). The CDR3 spans 14 residues. Trimming shortened V by 2 bases and J by 0 bases, and 5 bases separated the two germline ends.

The chain uses TRBV5-1 and TRBJ1-2; D perhaps matches TRBD1 (5 bases). Germline CDR1 and CDR2: SGHRS and YFSETQ. The ends were cut back, 1 base at V and 3 bases at J, with 13 bases in the middle. The CDR3 is 15 residues long. For the CDR3, the DNA is TGCGCCAGCAGCTTGTGGTTGGGGGAGGACTATGGCTACACCTTC. It translates to CASSLWLGEDYGYTF.

This chain uses TRBV7-6 with TRBJ2-5, with unresolved D. The CDR3 has 15 residues. CDR1 is SGHVS and CDR2 is FNYEAQ in the germline V gene. Trimming cost V 1 base and J 5 bases, with 14 bases left between them. This CDR3 reads CASSLGGTLGETQYF. The CDR3 DNA follows: TGTGCCAGCAGCTTAGGGGGAACCCTCGGGGAGACCCAGTACTTC.

This chain joins TRBV7-3 and TRBJ2-3; 14 bases are shared with TRBD2. Germline V gene lookup returns CDR1 SGHTA and CDR2 FQGTGA. V trimming: 4 bases; J trimming: 6 bases; junction bases outside the gene matches: 9. The CDR3 totals 17 residues. The CDR3 DNA sequence: TGTGCCAGCAGCTCGGGACTAGCGGGGGCCACGGGGGATACGCAGTATTTT. This gives the protein CASSSGLAGATGDTQYF. Full variable domain (missing parts from reference TRBV7-3 and TRBJ2-3): GAGVSQTPSNKVTEKGKYVELRCDPISGHTALYWYRQSLGQGPEFLIYFQGTGAADDSGLPNDRFFAVRPEGSVSTLKIQRTERGDSAVYLCASSSGLAGATGDTQYFGPGTRLTVL.

This clonotype was picked up a small number of times. V is TRBV19 and J is TRBJ1-1; the D gene is possibly TRBD1 (6 bases). Germline lookup yields CDR1 LNHDA and CDR2 SQIVND (reference sequence). The CDR3 totals 13 residues. V was cut by 6 bases and J by 3 bases, with 11 bases left in between. DNA of the CDR3: TGTGCCAGTAGAGGACAGTCTCACACTGAAGCTTTCTTT. Residues: CASRGQSHTEAFF.

This clonotype came up a few times. At one of its ends the junction is not consistent with the germline gene, which may arise from a read error. V and J are TRBV12-3 or TRBV12-4 and TRBJ1-2; D unresolved. This CDR3 has 11 residues. The CDR3 sequence is CASSYQVAIAF. DNA of the CDR3: TGTGCCAGCAGTTATCAAGTGGCTATCGCCTTC.

This clonotype was seen ten or more times. The chain is built from TRBV5-1 and TRBJ2-2, with a weak D call TRBD1 (5 bases). CDR1 SGHRS and CDR2 YFSETQ come from the germline V gene. The CDR3 spans 14 residues. V lost 6 bases, J lost 8 bases, and 17 bases lay in between. In DNA, the CDR3 is TGCGCCAGCATGGATCCTCAGGGAAGTGGGGAGCTGTTTTTT. Encoded protein: CASMDPQGSGELFF.

V is TRBV24-1 and J is TRBJ1-5; D perhaps matches TRBD1 (5 bases). V was pared by 4 bases and J by 0 bases, with 9 bases between. CDR3 size: 15 residues. Germline V lookup: CDR1 KGHDR, CDR2 SFDVKD. In DNA form, the CDR3 reads TGTGCCACCAGTGAGTCAGGGCGTAGCAATCAGCCCCAGCATTTT. This sequence encodes CATSESGRSNQPQHF.

This clonotype was seen only a few times. The chain has TRBV20-1 and TRBJ2-4; D unresolved. Germline assignment: CDR1 DFQATT and CDR2 SNEGSKA (reference sequence). The CDR3 has 15 residues. Trimming pared 0 bases from V and 2 bases from J, leaving 11 bases between. The CDR3 bases are TGCAGTGCTAGAGATTTGGCCGTGTCCAAAAACATTCAGTACTTC. As protein: CSARDLAVSKNIQYF.

This clonotype was seen only a few times. The chain couples TRBV6-5 to TRBJ2-5; TRBD2 aligns across 12 bases. V was clipped by 0 bases and J by 5 bases; unmatched bases: 7. Per the germline V gene, CDR1 is MNHEY and CDR2 is SVGAGI. The CDR3 loop spans 17 amino acids. The DNA of the CDR3 is TGTGCCAGCAGTTACTCGGCTAGCGGGGGGGCCGGTGAGACCCAGTACTTC. Encoded protein: CASSYSASGGAGETQYF.

V gene TRBV9 combines with J gene TRBJ1-1; D is ambiguous. The CDR3 consists of 14 residues. CDR1 SGDLS and CDR2 YYNGEE come from the germline V gene. V was shortened by 2 bases and J by 0 bases, with 8 bases between the two germline ends. In nucleotides, the CDR3 is TGTGCCAGCAGCGTCGAGGCTATGAACACTGAAGCTTTCTTT. Its protein is CASSVEAMNTEAFF.

V is TRBV12-3 or TRBV12-4 and J is TRBJ2-1, with 13 bases aligning to TRBD2. Trimming at V came to 5 bases and at J to 9 bases, leaving 10 bases not matched to a gene. The CDR3 length is 16 residues. Here the CDR3 DNA reads TGTGCCAGCAGTCCAGGACTAGCGGGGGCCCAGGGTGAGCAGTTCTTC. Residues: CASSPGLAGAQGEQFF.

The chain joins TRBV15 to TRBJ1-1; D is unresolved. Germline assignment: CDR1 LNHNV and CDR2 YYDKDF (reference sequence). The CDR3 loop spans 13 amino acids. Between the trimmed V and J ends, which lost 5 bases and 3 bases, there was a span of 10 bases. Here the CDR3 DNA reads TGTGCCACCAGCCGGGCCAAAGACACTGAAGCTTTCTTT. Translated: CATSRAKDTEAFF. Using reference TRBV15 and TRBJ1-1 for the parts outside the CDR3, the full variable domain is DAMVIQNPRYQVTQFGKPVTLSCSQTLNHNVMYWYQQKSSQAPKLLFHYYDKDFNNEADTPDNFQSRRPNTSFCFLDIRSPGLGDTAMYLCATSRAKDTEAFFGQGTRLTVV.

This clonotype was picked up many times. The V gene is TRBV7-9, the J gene TRBJ1-2; perhaps TRBD1 as D (5 bases). Germline lookup yields CDR1 SEHNR and CDR2 FQNEAQ (reference sequence). V was pared by 3 bases and J by 6 bases, with 14 bases between. The CDR3 consists of 14 residues. The DNA of the CDR3 is TGTGCCAGCAGCTTCCTGGGGGGATCTCATGGCTACACCTTC. Its protein product is CASSFLGGSHGYTF.

The gene calls are TRBV5-5 and TRBJ2-1; D is perhaps TRBD1 or TRBD2 (9 bases each). The CDR3 consists of 19 residues. V dropped 0 bases and J dropped 6 bases, with 25 bases sitting between them. The germline V gene has CDR1 SGHKS and CDR2 YYEKEE (reference sequence). This chain's CDR3 is CASSLGGGVTGGRINEQFF. The CDR3 bases are TGTGCCAGCAGCTTGGGCGGGGGGGTCACAGGGGGCCGGATCAATGAGCAGTTCTTC.

The sample holds a few counts of this clonotype. The CDR3 spells CASSVPGLAEQFF. In nucleotides, the CDR3 is TGTGCCAGCAGCGTACCGGGTCTAGCGGAGCAGTTCTTC. This chain links TRBV7-2 with TRBJ2-1, with D perhaps TRBD2 (6 bases). The CDR3 length is 13 residues. Germline V CDR1 and CDR2: SGHTA, FQGNSA. V was pared by 5 bases and J by 10 bases, with 15 bases between. The complete variable domain, with remaining parts taken from reference TRBV7-2 and TRBJ2-1, reads GAGVSQSPSNKVTEKGKDVELRCDPISGHTALYWYRQSLGQGLEFLIYFQGNSAPDKSGLPSDRFSAERTGGSVSTLTIQRTQQEDSAVYLCASSVPGLAEQFFGPGTRLTVL.

The V and J genes are TRBV6-5 and TRBJ1-6, with D unclear. The CDR3 contains 12 residues. The germline V gene has CDR1 MNHEY and CDR2 SVGAGI. V was clipped by 2 bases and J by 13 bases, with 9 bases between them. The DNA for the CDR3 is TGTGCCAGCAGTTACCCCAGCCTGCCCCTCCACTTT. Its translation is CASSYPSLPLHF.

This clonotype was detected only a few times. The J gene is TRBJ1-2, the V gene TRBV7-6; no firm D call. Germline lookup yields CDR1 SGHVS and CDR2 FNYEAQ. The CDR3 runs to 15 residues. The V gene lost 5 bases and the J gene lost 4 bases, with 17 bases spanning the gap. CDR3 residues: CASSPTPRSSYGYTF. The CDR3 DNA reads TGTGCCAGCAGCCCGACCCCTCGCTCCTCCTATGGCTACACCTTC.